A selection of T cell receptor beta chains follows, all from one sample in a study of T-cell reconstitution after alpha-beta-depleted transplantation in children. Via MiXCR, TCRdb re-called the PCR reads, giving one row per CDR3 protein. The table has hundreds of thousands of distinct CDR3 sequences, over 10% seen once. The sequenced sample was PBMCs, obtained before TCRalphabeta/CD19-depleted stem cell transplant. All receptors derive from a girl aged 2 to 10 with congenital amegakaryocytic thrombocytopenia, due to receive a stem cell transplant. Both conserved end residues are trimmed from each CDR3. A D gene is named only where the DNA matches it firmly.

V	length	D	J	CDR3
TRBV7-3	12	TRBD1	TRBJ1-1	ASARDRESTEAF
TRBV7-4	16	-	TRBJ2-5	ASSLRDLVDGCQETQY
TRBV5-1	15	-	TRBJ2-5	ASSLGGHSSYQETQY
TRBV5-1	20	TRBD2	TRBJ2-3	ASNPSGRPHAPHSSYTDTQY
TRBV11-2	9	-	TRBJ2-7	ASSLAASAD
TRBV20-1	12	-	TRBJ2-1	TASDRPPYNEQF
TRBV29-1	6	-	TRBJ2-5	SVEAQY
TRBV27	12	-	TRBJ2-7	ASSLGRLDREQY
TRBV12-3/TRBV12-4	12	TRBD1	TRBJ2-1	ASSFGTDYNEQF
TRBV12-3/TRBV12-4	10	-	TRBJ2-1	ASSPPSLRQF
TRBV29-1	12	TRBD1	TRBJ2-2	SGTGTGNTGELF
TRBV18	12	-	TRBJ2-3	ASSPQQHTDTQY
TRBV5-1	13	TRBD2	TRBJ2-7	ASSPTSGTPYEQY
TRBV5-1	13	-	TRBJ2-5	ASSSEAAYQETQY
TRBV27	13	TRBD2	TRBJ2-1	ASTILAGGSNEQF
TRBV6-6	11	-	TRBJ2-3	ASSFDRPDTQY
TRBV5-1	13	-	TRBJ2-1	ASSPGEGVYNEQF
TRBV20-1	11	-	TRBJ1-1	SASRPAGTEAF
TRBV7-9	9	-	TRBJ1-2	ASSLLGGHT
TRBV6-5	9	-	TRBJ1-6	ASRDGGTLH
TRBV5-6	14	-	TRBJ2-3	ASSLTDTGGTDTQY
TRBV29-1	11	-	TRBJ1-1	SVRQEVNTEAF